This T cell receptor (beta chain) is from a study of cytomegalovirus exposure and HLA in healthy donors (dated by TCRdb to about 2017). At the level of the whole study: An earlier analysis of a few hundred of the donors reported over 250 Gb of sequence data and around 100 million unique TCR beta sequences obtained from about 179 million T cells. An early release that covered more than 550 HLA-typed donors contained approximately 320 gigabases of sequencing data and 80 million or so unique TCR sequences. Among the roughly 400 genotyped donors, 81% belonged to the genetic ancestry cluster associated with self-reported Caucasian donors. The study was designed to test whether signatures of past pathogen exposure could be identified by cataloging public T cell receptors. The T cell repertoires of 666 subjects were profiled by immunosequencing and related to cytomegalovirus serostatus. In addition to the first cohort of 650 to 800 subjects, a separate validation cohort of some 120 different subjects was used. The study combined high-throughput TCR immunosequencing, statistical association of individual TCRs with disease status, and machine learning to predict cytomegalovirus infection status. In a later analysis, previously published TCR beta repertoires from 666 donors were re-analyzed and high-resolution HLA genotyping was added so that TCR occurrence patterns could be studied. In the later analysis, no new phenotypic data were used to find candidate immune exposures; instead, reliance was placed on TCR beta sequences and their occurrence across donors. An earlier analysis of several hundred of the donors applied high-throughput TCR beta sequencing to assess whether each TCR beta V gene segment acted as functional or pseudogenic. Donor age, sex, ethnicity and CMV serostatus were collected together with the repertoire data. A later genetic analysis used genome-wide SNP genotypes for about 65% of the roughly 670 donors, treating that subset as a discovery cohort. Every repertoire in the discovery cohort had been generated on one and the same sequencing platform. HLA typing included class I and class II loci at four-digit resolution. The number of typed donors differed by locus: about 620-630 for A, B, C, DRB1 and DQB1; 522 for DQA1; 606 for DPA1; and some 450 for DPB1. Because of strong linkage in the cohort, roughly five DR-DQ haplotypes were treated as single units for association and clustering. Across under 500 genotyped donors of the cohort, an average of roughly 250,000 unique TCR beta nucleotide sequences per donor were sequenced, and approximately 17% of those sequences were non-productive.

Overall study outcomes, separate from this receptor: An earlier analysis of around 600 of the donors showed that most TCR beta V segments appeared in productive rearrangements either about 87% or about 30% of the time, which broadly matched IMGT annotations. According to the authors, the approach could potentially be generalized to other disease states and immunological phenotypes. Presence/absence analyses assumed roughly uniform sequencing depth across donors, an assumption that may not hold. Some IMGT-functional V segments, including TRBV6-2 and TRBV6-3, could not be told apart with the 87-base-pair reads, so those segments were excluded. In a later analysis, several top co-occurrence clusters were reported to appear linked to parvovirus B19, influenza, CMV and Epstein-Barr virus. In vitro tests confirmed that three of the cytomegalovirus-associated TCR beta chains recognize cytomegalovirus antigens. Strong co-occurrence of HLA alleles, especially DR and DQ, made assigning TCR associations to individual alleles difficult. In a later analysis, the rate of TCR association differed among HLA loci, with DRB1 alleles having the most associated TCRs and HLA-C alleles having the fewest. A cluster of highly shared sequence variants was judged likely to represent a technical artifact of the sequencing pipeline. The earlier analysis of a few hundred of the donors excluded 15 to 20 rarely observed V segments, including chromosome 9 orphons, because counts were too low. This cohort had only TCR beta chains sequenced, and the lack of alpha or paired-chain data limited which features could be detected. Immune exposure information for the cohort was limited to CMV serostatus. According to a later analysis, most CMV-associated TCR beta chains appeared to be HLA-restricted, and the HLA associations seemed to be driven largely by CMV exposure. According to a later genetic analysis, donors in an Asian-associated ancestry cluster had fewer N-insertions in productive TCRs than the approximately 650-donor mean. An association between a missense DCLRE1C variant and V-gene and J-gene trimming of TCR beta chains was found in a later genetic analysis and replicated in an independent cohort. While some public TCRs were present in many individuals, most TCR sequences turned up only very rarely across donors. A further reported finding was that TCR beta sequences accurately predicted the HLA-A and HLA-B alleles for most subjects in the first cohort. At a false discovery rate of 0.05, a later analysis linked 16,951 TCR beta sequences to specific HLA alleles. HLA typing was unavailable for some donors at each locus, so association tests used only the typed subset. The study gave a list of 150 to 200 TCR beta chains associated with cytomegalovirus. Correlated functional status among segregating V segments might be attributable to linkage disequilibrium, but an unknown experimental factor could not be ruled out. In both the original and validation cohorts, the classifier was reported to diagnose cytomegalovirus status with high specificity and sensitivity. A later analysis found that HLA-associated TCR beta chains were more clonally expanded and had lower generation probabilities than equally common non-associated chains.

On this clone: It has no known antigen specificity. The sample holds no much larger clone one base away, and base qualities are not on file.

The cohort was made up of several hundred healthy bone marrow donors. All cohort members were sampled while nominally healthy, although unrecorded immune exposures were likely present. The donor tested CMV seropositive and was one of the 289 seropositive cohort members. A peripheral blood sample was provided by each donor, and peripheral blood mononuclear cells were used for TCR beta sequencing. The Qiagen DNeasy Blood Extraction Kit was used to extract genomic DNA from the blood cell samples. Library creation used the immunoSEQ multiplex PCR assay. For the multiplex PCR, a mixture combining 60 forward primers for TCR Vbeta segments and 13 reverse primers for TCR Jbeta segments was used. Amplification of the CDR3 region of rearranged TCR beta genes was performed with a multiplex PCR assay on genomic DNA. Amplified TCR beta libraries were sequenced as 87-base-pair reads on the Illumina HiSeq System. In the source study's methods: A later analysis counted some 74 million unique TCR beta chains across the 650 to 700 repertoires, and approximately 11 million of these chains were shared by at least two donors. A nearest-neighbor algorithm error-corrected the raw reads and collapsed the reads into unique sequences, merging closely related sequences to remove PCR and sequencing errors. Alignment of CDR3 sequences to IMGT reference sequences was used to assign V, D and J gene segments. Each retained sequence needed at least a six-nucleotide match to both a V gene segment and a J gene segment. Rearrangements were classified as productive when the CDR3 lacked stop codons and remained in frame with V and J, and all other rearrangements were classified as non-productive. Following IMGT convention, CDR3 was defined as the stretch from the second conserved V-encoded cysteine up to the conserved J-encoded phenylalanine. In an earlier analysis of approximately 500 of the donors, sequences lacking an unambiguous match to a single V gene segment were excluded. In an earlier analysis of a few hundred of the donors, a V segment was called functional when productive rearrangements were above 56.7%, and segregating when the standard deviation between donors exceeded 5%. A statistical classification framework was built to diagnose cytomegalovirus status from the catalog of TCR beta chain sequences. V and J gene assignment, in a later analysis, came from comparing TCR nucleotide sequences with IMGT/GENE-DB human TR gene sequences. Using the TCRdist pipeline, a later analysis assigned CDR3 sequences along with most-parsimonious VDJ recombination scenarios. In a later analysis, each TCR beta chain was defined by its CDR3 amino acid sequence together with its V-gene family, and reads lacking a unique V-gene family were excluded. As a way to deal with suspected cross-contamination and a sequencing artifact, a later analysis dropped more than 500 nucleotide sequences that were highly shared and had low generation probability. For each public chain, a later analysis derived a clonal expansion index from normalized ranks of inferred template counts within each repertoire. A later analysis computed generation probabilities with a VDJ recombination model fitted to out-of-frame rearrangements, and checked the results against IGoR. A later analysis scored TCR-TCR, TCR-HLA and TCR-CMV co-occurrence with hypergeometric tests, applying a repertoire-size bias correction to TCR pairs. In a later analysis, false discovery rates were estimated by permuting HLA or CMV assignments 20 times. A later analysis grouped co-occurring TCRs with DBSCAN, adding TCRdist sequence similarity when clustering within HLA-allele-positive subsets. Repertoires with fewer than 30,000 or more than 120,000 public chains, plus five repertoires with anomalous nucleotide sharing, were excluded from co-occurrence clustering. The source is immuneACCESS, and TCRdb retained only in-frame sequences with V and J called. Part of the clones is not carried over; for the studies checked, unresolved V genes explain less than half of this, and the remainder is unexplained. V, J and clone size are taken as reported in that table, and D and trimming were inferred from the DNA itself. The sample includes under 200,000 clones, with around 68% observed a single time. Clones ranked in the top ten supply about 3% of the sample.

The CDR3 contains 16 residues, cysteine and phenylalanine counted. CDR3 DNA only is kept here, 48 bases in frame from base 1. Taken from the germline V gene (reference sequence), the CDR1 and CDR2 loops are LNHDA and SQIVND. The germline V end is reduced by 3 bases and the J end by 2 bases; junction bases left unmatched: 9. The sequenced sample was PBMCs. This TCR came from a woman in her 40s in good health and CMV-seropositive. The V gene is TRBV19 and the J gene is TRBJ2-7; 8 middle bases align to TRBD1. The DNA is as follows: TGTGCCAGTAGTATGAAGGTACAGGGGGTTGCCTACGAGCAGTACTTC. This translates into CASSMKVQGVAYEQYF.